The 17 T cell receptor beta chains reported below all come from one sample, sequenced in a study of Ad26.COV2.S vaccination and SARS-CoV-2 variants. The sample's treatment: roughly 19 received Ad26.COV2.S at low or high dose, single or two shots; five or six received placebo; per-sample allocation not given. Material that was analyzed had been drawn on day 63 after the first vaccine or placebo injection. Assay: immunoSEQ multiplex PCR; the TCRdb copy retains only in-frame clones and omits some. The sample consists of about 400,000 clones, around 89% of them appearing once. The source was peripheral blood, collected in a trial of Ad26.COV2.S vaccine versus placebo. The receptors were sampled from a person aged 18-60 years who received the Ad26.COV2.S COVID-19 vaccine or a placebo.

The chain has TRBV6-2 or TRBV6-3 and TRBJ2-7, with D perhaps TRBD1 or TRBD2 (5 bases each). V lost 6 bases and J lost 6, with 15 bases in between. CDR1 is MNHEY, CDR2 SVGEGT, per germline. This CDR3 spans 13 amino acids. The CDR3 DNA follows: TGTGCCAGCAGCAGGGACCCCCGGGTCGAGCAGTACTTC. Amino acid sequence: CASSRDPRVEQYF.

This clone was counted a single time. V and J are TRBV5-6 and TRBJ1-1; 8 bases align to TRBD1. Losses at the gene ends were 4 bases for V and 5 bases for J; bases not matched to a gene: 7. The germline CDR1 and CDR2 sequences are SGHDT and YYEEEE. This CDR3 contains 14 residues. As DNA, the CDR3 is TGTGCCAGCAGCCCCCGGACAGGGAGGACTGAAGCTTTCTTT. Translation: CASSPRTGRTEAFF.

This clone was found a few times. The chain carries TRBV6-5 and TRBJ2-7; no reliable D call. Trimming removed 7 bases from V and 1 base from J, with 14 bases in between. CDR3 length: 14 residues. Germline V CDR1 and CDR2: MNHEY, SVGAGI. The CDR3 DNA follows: TGTGCCAGCATAATTAGAGGTGGGTCCTACGAGCAGTACTTC. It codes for CASIIRGGSYEQYF.

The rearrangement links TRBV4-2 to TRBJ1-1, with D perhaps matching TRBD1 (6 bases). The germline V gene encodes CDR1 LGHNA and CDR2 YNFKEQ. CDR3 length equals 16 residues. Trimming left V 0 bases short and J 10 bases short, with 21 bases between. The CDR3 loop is CASSQDRSLKVGGAFF. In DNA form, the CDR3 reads TGTGCCAGCAGCCAAGATCGGAGTCTAAAGGTAGGGGGAGCTTTCTTT.

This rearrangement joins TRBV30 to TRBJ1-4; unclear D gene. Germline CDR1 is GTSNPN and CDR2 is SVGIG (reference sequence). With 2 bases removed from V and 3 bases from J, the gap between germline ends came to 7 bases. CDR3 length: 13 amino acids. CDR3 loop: CAWSLGSNEKLFF. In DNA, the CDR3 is TGTGCCTGGAGTCTAGGGTCTAATGAAAAACTGTTTTTT. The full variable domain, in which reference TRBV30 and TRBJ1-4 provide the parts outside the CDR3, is SQTIHQWPATLVQPVGSPLSLECTVEGTSNPNLYWYRQAAGRGLQLLFYSVGIGQISSEVPQNLSASRPQDRQFILSSKKLLLSDSGFYLCAWSLGSNEKLFFGSGTQLSVL.

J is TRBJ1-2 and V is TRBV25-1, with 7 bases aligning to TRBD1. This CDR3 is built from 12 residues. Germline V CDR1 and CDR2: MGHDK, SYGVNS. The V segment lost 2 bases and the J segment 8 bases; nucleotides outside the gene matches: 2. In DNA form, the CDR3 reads TGTGCCAGCAGTGAACCGGGACAGGGCTACACCTTC. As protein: CASSEPGQGYTF.

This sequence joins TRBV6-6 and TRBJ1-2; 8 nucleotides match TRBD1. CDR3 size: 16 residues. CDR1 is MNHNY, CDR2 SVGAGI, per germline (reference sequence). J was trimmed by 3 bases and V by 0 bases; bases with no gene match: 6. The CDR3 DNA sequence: TGTGCCAGCAGTTACTCATCCCCGGGACAGGACTATGGCTACACCTTC. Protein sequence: CASSYSSPGQDYGYTF.

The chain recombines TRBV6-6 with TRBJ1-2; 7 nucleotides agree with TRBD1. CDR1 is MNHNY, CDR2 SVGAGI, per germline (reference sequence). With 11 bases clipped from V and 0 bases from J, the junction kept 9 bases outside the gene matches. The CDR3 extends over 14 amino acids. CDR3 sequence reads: CASRDRTTNYGYTF. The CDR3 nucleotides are TGTGCCTCCCGGGACAGAACAACTAACTATGGCTACACCTTC.

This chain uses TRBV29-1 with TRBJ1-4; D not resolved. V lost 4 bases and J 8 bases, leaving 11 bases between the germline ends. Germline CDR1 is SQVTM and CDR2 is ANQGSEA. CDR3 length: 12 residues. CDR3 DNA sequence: TGCAGCGTTGGACGAGTGGGGGAAAAACTGTTTTTT. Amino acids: CSVGRVGEKLFF.

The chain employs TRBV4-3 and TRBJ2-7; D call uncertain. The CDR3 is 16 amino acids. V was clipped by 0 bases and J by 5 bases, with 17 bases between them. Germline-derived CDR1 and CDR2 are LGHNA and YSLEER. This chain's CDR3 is CASSQDVGFMGDEQYF. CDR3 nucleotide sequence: TGCGCCAGCAGCCAAGATGTGGGGTTTATGGGTGACGAGCAGTACTTC.

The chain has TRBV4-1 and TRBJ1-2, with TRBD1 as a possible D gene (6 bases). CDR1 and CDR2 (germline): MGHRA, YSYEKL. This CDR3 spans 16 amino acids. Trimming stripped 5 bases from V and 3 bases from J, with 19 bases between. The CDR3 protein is CASSKYGGAGDYGYTF. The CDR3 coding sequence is TGCGCCAGCAGCAAATACGGGGGGGCTGGGGACTATGGCTACACCTTC.

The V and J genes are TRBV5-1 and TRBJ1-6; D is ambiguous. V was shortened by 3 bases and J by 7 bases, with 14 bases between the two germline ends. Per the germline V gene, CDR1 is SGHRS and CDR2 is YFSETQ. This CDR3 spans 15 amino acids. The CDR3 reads CASSSDFSGNSPLHF. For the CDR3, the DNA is TGCGCCAGCAGCTCTGACTTTTCGGGAAATTCACCCCTCCACTTT.

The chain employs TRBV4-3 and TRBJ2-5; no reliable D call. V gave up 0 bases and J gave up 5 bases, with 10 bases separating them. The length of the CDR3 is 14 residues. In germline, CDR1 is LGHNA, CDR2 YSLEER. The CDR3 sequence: CASSQERGGETQYF. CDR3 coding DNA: TGCGCCAGCAGCCAAGAACGAGGTGGGGAGACCCAGTACTTC.

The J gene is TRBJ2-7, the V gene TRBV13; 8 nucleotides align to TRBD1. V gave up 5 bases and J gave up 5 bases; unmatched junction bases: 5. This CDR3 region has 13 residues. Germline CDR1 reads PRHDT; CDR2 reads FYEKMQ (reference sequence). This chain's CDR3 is CASSTLTGDEQYF. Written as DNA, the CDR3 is TGTGCCAGCAGCACCTTGACAGGGGACGAGCAGTACTTC.

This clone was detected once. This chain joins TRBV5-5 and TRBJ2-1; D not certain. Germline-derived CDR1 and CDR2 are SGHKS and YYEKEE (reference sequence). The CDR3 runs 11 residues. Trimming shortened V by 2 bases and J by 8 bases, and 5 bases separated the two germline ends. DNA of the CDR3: TGTGCCAGCAGCTTATTCGATGAGCAGTTCTTC. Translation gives CASSLFDEQFF. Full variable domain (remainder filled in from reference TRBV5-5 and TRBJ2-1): DAGVTQSPTHLIKTRGQQVTLRCSPISGHKSVSWYQQVLGQGPQFIFQYYEKEERGRGNFPDRFSARQFPNYSSELNVNALLLGDSALYLCASSLFDEQFFGPGTRLTVL.

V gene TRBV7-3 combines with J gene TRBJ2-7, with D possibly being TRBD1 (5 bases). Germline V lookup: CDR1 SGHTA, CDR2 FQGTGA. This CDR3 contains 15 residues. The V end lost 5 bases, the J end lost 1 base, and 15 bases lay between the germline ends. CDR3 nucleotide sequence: TGTGCCAGCAGCCTTGGACCTACAGGATCCTACGAGCAGTACTTC. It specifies CASSLGPTGSYEQYF.

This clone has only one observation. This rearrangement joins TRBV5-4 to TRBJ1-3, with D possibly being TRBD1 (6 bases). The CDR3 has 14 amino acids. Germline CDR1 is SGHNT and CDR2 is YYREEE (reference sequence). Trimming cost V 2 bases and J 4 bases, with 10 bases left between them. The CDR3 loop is CASSFGTQGNTIYF. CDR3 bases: TGTGCCAGCAGCTTTGGGACACAAGGAAACACCATATATTTT.